This T cell receptor (beta chain) appears in the sequencing data of a study of cytomegalovirus exposure and HLA in healthy donors. Whole-study findings and limits: Later on, analysis showed that most CMV-associated TCR beta chains appeared to be HLA-restricted.

The PCR ran on 60 Vbeta and 13 Jbeta primers. Sequenced by immunoSEQ multiplex PCR; TCRdb stores in-frame clones only, minus some. The repertoire holds 100,000 to 150,000 clones, with roughly four fifths as singletons. Turning to this clone: Antigen specificity is unknown.

Germline CDR1 reads LNHDA; CDR2 reads SQIVND (reference sequence). The ends were cut back, 1 base at V and 8 bases at J, with 11 bases in the middle. The length of the CDR3 is 13 residues. The sample taken for sequencing was PBMCs. This clonotype was obtained from a man in his forties or fifties in good health and CMV-seronegative. This chain links TRBV19 with TRBJ1-2; unclear D gene. CDR3 amino acids: CASSIVEGGGYTF. The CDR3 bases are TGTGCCAGTAGTATAGTAGAGGGAGGAGGCTACACCTTC.